This TCR beta chain was recovered during a study of cytomegalovirus exposure and HLA in healthy donors. The study ran its PCR with 60 Vbeta and 13 Jbeta primers. Assay: immunoSEQ multiplex PCR; the TCRdb copy retains only in-frame clones and omits some. The sample lists 100,000 to 120,000 clones, more than 70% occurring once. This CDR3 region has 14 residues. The V end was cut by 6 bases, the J end by 3 bases, with 11 bases between. Germline V gene lookup returns CDR1 MNHNS and CDR2 SASEGT. The sequenced sample consisted of PBMCs. This TCR derives from a man aged 25-40 years in good health and CMV-seronegative. The V and J genes are TRBV6-1 and TRBJ2-2; weak D call: TRBD2 (5 bases). CDR3 amino acids: CASRADWYTGELFF. In DNA form, the CDR3 reads TGTGCCAGCAGGGCGGACTGGTACACCGGGGAGCTGTTTTTT.